This T cell receptor (beta chain) originates from a study of blood T cell repertoires in COVID-19. Across the whole study: Specimens from acute and convalescent COVID-19 originated in the United States, Italy and Spain.

Per the study methods: From reference gene primer amplification, estimates of nucleated cell counts were derived. Libraries were prepared by immunoSEQ multiplex PCR; TCRdb keeps only in-frame clonotypes and omits some of them. The V and J calls and clone size come from that table; D and trimming were worked out from the DNA. The table includes approximately 56,000 clones, roughly 84% detected once. The V end lost 7 bases, the J end lost 7 bases, and 19 bases lay between the germline ends. The CDR3 loop spans 14 amino acids. Germline CDR1 LNHDA, CDR2 SQIVND (reference sequence). This TCR was recovered from a woman aged 80 or over with acute or convalescent COVID-19. The sample consisted of peripheral blood. The chain recombines TRBV19 with TRBJ1-2, with D maybe TRBD1 (5 bases). CDR3 sequence: CASTVQGGIGGYTF. The CDR3 DNA reads TGTGCCAGTACCGTCCAGGGAGGCATCGGTGGCTACACCTTC.